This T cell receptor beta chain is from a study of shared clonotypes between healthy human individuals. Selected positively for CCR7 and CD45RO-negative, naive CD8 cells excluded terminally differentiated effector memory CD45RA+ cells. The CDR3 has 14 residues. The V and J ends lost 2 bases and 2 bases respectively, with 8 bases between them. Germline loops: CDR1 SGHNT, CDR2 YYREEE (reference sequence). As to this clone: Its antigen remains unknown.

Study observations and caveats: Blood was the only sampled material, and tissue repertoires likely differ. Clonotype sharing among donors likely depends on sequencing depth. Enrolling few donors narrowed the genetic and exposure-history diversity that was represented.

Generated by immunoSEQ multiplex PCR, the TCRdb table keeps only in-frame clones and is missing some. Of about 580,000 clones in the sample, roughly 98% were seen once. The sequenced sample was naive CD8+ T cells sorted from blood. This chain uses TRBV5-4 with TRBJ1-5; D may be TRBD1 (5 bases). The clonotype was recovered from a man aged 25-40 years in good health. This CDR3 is CASSFEGRNQPQHF. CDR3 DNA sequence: TGTGCCAGCAGCTTCGAGGGACGCAATCAGCCCCAGCATTTT. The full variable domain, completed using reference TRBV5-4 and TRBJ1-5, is ETGVTQSPTHLIKTRGQQVTLRCSSQSGHNTVSWYQQALGQGPQFIFQYYREEENGRGNFPPRFSGLQFPNYSSELNVNALELDDSALYLCASSFEGRNQPQHFGDGTRLSIL.